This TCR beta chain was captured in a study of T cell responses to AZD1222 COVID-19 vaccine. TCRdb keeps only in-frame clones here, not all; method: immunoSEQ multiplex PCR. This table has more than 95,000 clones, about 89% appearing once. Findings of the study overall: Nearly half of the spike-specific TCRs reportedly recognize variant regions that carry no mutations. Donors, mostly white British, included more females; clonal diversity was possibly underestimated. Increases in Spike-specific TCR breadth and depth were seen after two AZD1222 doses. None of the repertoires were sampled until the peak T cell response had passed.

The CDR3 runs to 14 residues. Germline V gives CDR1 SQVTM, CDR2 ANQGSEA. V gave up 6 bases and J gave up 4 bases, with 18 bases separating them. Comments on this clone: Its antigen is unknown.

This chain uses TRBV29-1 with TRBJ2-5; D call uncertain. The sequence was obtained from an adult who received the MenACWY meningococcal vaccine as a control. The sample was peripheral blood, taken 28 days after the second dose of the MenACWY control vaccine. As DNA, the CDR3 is TGCAGCGTGATCGGCCTGGCGGTGGGAGAGACCCAGTACTTC. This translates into CSVIGLAVGETQYF.